The T cell receptor (beta chain) under discussion was sequenced for a study of T cells in Graves' hyperthyroidism and ophthalmopathy. Comments on this clonotype: Its antigen remains unidentified.

Study results and limitations: Appearing also in blood were most of the thyroid clonotypes expanded above 0.001. By a 13 V-J model, ophthalmopathy was set apart from stable hyperthyroidism.

Amplification of TCR beta CDR3 regions was performed using RNA transcripts as template. The HTBI primer set served for first-round RT-PCR of the TCR CDR3. TCRdb re-analysed the multiplex PCR reads in MiXCR, keeping a single row per CDR3 protein. The sample yields fewer than 750,000 distinct CDR3 sequences, roughly 15% seen once. Ophthalmopathy in the patients scored at least 3 on Clinical Activity Score and at least 4 on NOSPECS grade, lasting under 3 months. Fresh peripheral blood, 10 ml, yielded the PBMCs. With 2 bases clipped from V and 5 bases from J, the junction kept 2 bases outside the gene matches. The length of the CDR3 is 14 residues. CDR1 and CDR2 (germline): LNHDA, SQIVND (reference sequence).

The chain carries TRBV19 and TRBJ2-2; 7 nucleotides match TRBD1. The sequence was collected from a woman in her forties with Graves' ophthalmopathy. The sample was blood. The CDR3 is CASSIKGQTGELFF. CDR3 in DNA: TGTGCCAGTAGTATAAAGGGACAGACCGGGGAGCTGTTTTTT. Using reference TRBV19 and TRBJ2-2 for the parts outside the CDR3, the full variable domain is DGGITQSPKYLFRKEGQNVTLSCEQNLNHDAMYWYRQDPGQGLRLIYYSQIVNDFQKGDIAEGYSVSREKKESFPLTVTSAQKNPTAFYLCASSIKGQTGELFFGEGSRLTVL.